This T cell receptor (beta chain) stems from a study of OX40 agonist ivuxolimab in advanced cancers. Sequencing used immunoSEQ multiplex PCR; TCRdb keeps in-frame clones, though not all of them. Of about 60,000 clones in the sample, 75% to 90% are singletons; the top ten hold over 2%. Germline V gene lookup returns CDR1 LGHNT and CDR2 FRNRAP. The CDR3 consists of 17 residues. V was pared by 6 bases and J by 9 bases, with 19 bases of the junction left unmatched. This TCR derives from an adult with an advanced solid tumor such as melanoma, head and neck, liver or kidney cancer. The rearrangement links TRBV12-5 to TRBJ2-1; 8 bases match TRBD2. The sequencing used CD4+ or CD8+ T cells sorted from blood, collected in a trial of the OX40 agonist ivuxolimab. This chain's CDR3 is CASGPTRTGGVAIEQFF. CDR3 sequence (DNA): TGTGCTAGTGGGCCGACTAGGACGGGAGGGGTCGCCATTGAGCAGTTCTTC.